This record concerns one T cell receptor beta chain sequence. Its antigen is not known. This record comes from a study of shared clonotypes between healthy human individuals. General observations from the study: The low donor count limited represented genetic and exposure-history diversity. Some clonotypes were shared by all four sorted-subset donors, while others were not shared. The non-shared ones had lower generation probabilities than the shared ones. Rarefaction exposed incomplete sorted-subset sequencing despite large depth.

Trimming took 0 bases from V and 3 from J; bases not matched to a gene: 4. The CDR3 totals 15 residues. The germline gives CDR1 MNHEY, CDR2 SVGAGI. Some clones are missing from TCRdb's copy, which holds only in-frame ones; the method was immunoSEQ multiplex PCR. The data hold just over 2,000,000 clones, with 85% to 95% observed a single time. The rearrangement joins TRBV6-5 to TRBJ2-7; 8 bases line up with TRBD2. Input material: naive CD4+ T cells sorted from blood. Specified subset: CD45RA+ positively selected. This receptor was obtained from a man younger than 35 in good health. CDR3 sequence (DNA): TGTGCCAGCAGTTACTCGGGTAGCGGGGTCTACGAGCAGTACTTC. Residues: CASSYSGSGVYEQYF.